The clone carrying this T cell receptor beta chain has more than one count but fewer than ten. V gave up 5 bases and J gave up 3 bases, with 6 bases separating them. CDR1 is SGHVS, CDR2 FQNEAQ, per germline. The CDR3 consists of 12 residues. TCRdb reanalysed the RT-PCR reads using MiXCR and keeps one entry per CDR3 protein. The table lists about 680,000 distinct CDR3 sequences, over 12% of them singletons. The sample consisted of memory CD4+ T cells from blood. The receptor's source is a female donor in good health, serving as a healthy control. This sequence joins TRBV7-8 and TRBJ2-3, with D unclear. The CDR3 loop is CASSAATDTQYF. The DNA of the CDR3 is TGTGCCAGCAGCGCAGCGACAGATACGCAGTATTTT.